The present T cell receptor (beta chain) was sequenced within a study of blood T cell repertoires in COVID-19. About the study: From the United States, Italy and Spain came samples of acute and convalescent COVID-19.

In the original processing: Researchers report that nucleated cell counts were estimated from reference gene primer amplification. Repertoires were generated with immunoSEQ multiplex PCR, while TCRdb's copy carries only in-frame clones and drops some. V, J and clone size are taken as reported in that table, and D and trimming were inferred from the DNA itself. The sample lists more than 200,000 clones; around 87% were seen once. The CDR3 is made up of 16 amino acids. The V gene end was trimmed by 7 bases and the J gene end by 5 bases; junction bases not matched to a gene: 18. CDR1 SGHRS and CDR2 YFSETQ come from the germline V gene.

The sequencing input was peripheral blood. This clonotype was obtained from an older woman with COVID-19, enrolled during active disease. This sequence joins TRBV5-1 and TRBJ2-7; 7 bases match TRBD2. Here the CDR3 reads CASSRGWRERQDEQYF. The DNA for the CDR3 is TGCGCCAGCTCCCGGGGCTGGCGGGAGCGCCAGGACGAGCAGTACTTC.